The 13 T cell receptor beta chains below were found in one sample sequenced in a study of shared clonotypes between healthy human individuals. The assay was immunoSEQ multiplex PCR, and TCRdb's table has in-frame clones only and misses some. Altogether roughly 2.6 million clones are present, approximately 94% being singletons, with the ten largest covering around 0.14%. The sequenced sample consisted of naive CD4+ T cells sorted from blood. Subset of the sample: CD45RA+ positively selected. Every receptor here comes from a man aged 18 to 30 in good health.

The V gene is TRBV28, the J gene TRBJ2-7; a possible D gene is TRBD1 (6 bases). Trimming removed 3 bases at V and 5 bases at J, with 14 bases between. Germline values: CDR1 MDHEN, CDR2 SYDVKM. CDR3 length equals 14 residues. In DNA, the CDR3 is TGTGCCAGCAGTTTTGGGGACATGGGTAACGAGCAGTACTTC. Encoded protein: CASSFGDMGNEQYF.

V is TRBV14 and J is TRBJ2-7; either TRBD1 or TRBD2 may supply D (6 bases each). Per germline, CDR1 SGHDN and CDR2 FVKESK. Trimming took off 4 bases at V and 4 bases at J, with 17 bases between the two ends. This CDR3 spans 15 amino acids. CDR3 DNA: TGTGCCAGCAGCCCCCCCGGGGGCAGCAAATACGAGCAGTACTTC. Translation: CASSPPGGSKYEQYF.

The chain's CDR3 is CASSLAPLAWGEKLFF. DNA of the CDR3: TGTGCCAGCAGCTTAGCGCCTCTTGCCTGGGGGGAAAAACTGTTTTTT. J is TRBJ1-4 and V is TRBV7-9; tentatively, D is TRBD1 (5 bases). V was trimmed by 0 bases and J by 8 bases, leaving 16 bases between them. This CDR3 region has 16 residues. Germline lookup yields CDR1 SEHNR and CDR2 FQNEAQ (reference sequence).

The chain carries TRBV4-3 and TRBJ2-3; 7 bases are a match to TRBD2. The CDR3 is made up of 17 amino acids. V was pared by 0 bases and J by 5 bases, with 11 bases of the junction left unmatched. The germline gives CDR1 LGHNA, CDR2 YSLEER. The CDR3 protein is CASSQDRRTSGEDTQYF. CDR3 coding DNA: TGCGCCAGCAGCCAAGATCGTCGGACTAGTGGGGAAGATACGCAGTATTTT.

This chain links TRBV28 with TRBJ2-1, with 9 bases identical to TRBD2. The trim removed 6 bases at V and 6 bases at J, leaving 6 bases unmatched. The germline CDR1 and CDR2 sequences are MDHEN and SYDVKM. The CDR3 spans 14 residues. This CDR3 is CASRTSGAPNEQFF. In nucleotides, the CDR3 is TGTGCCAGCAGGACTAGCGGAGCACCCAATGAGCAGTTCTTC.

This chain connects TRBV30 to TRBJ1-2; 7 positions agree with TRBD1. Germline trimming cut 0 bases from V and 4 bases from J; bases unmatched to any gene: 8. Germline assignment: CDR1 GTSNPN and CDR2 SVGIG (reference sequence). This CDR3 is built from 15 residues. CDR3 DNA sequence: TGTGCCTGGAGTGTACAGGGGACCCGGGTCTATGGCTACACCTTC. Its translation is CAWSVQGTRVYGYTF.

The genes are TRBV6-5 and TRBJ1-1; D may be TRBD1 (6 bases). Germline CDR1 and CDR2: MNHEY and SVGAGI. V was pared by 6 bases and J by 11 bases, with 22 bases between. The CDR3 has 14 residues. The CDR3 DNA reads TGTGCCAGCAGCCCCGAGGCGCATGCTGGGGGCGCTTTCTTT. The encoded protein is CASSPEAHAGGAFF.

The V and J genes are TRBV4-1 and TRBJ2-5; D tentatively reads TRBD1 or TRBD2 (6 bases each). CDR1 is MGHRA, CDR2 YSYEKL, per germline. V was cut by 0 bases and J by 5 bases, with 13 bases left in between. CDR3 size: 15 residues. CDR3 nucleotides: TGCGCCAGCAGCCAAGATGTGGGGGGCCAGGAGACCCAGTACTTC. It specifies CASSQDVGGQETQYF.

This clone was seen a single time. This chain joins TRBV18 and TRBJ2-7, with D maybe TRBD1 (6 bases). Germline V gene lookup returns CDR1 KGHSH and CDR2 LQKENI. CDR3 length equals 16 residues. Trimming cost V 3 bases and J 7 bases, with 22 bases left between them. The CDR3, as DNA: TGTGCCAGCTCACCCCCAGGGGCAGGGATCTCCAGGGAGCAGTACTTC. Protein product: CASSPPGAGISREQYF.

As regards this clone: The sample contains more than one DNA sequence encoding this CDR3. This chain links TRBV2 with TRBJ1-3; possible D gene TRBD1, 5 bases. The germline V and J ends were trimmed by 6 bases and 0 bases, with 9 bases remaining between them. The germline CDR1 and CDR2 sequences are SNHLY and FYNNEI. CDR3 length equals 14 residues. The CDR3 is CASRPGGSGNTIYF. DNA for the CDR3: TGTGCCAGCAGGCCCGGGGGCTCTGGAAACACCATATATTTT.

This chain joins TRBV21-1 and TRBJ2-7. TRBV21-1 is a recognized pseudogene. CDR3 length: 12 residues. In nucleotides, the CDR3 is TGTGCCAGCAACCTCCGTGGCTACGAGCAGTACTTC. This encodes CASNLRGYEQYF.

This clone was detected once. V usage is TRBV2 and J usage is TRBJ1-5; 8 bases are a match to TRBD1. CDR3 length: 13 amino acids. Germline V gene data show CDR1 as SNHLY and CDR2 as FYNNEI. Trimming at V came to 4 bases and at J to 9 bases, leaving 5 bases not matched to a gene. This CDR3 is CASSVQGARPQHF. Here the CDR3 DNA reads TGTGCCAGCAGTGTCCAGGGGGCTCGGCCCCAGCATTTT. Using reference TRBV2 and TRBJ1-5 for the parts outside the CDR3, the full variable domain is EPEVTQTPSHQVTQMGQEVILRCVPISNHLYFYWYRQILGQKVEFLVSFYNNEISEKSEIFDDQFSVERPDGSNFTLKIRSTKLEDSAMYFCASSVQGARPQHFGDGTRLSIL.

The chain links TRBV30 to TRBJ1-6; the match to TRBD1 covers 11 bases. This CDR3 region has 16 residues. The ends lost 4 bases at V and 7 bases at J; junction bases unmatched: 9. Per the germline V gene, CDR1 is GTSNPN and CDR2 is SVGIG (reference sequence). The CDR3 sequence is CAWTTGQGAKNSPLHF. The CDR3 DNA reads TGTGCCTGGACCACAGGACAGGGGGCGAAGAATTCACCCCTCCACTTT.